These 6 T cell receptor beta chains came from one sample sequenced in a study of graft-versus-host responses after intestinal transplantation. Libraries were prepared by immunoSEQ multiplex PCR; TCRdb keeps only in-frame clonotypes and omits some of them. The sample includes around 2,000 clones, around 80% of them seen just once. Graft material was processed, releasing intraepithelial and lamina propria lymphocytes. Sequencing was performed on ileum tissue, taken 18 days after transplant. Receptors were obtained from a human patient who received an intestinal transplant, so some T cells may come from the graft donor.

The CDR3 sequence: CASSIQGGNTIYF. The CDR3 nucleotides are TGTGCCAGTAGTATACAGGGTGGAAACACCATATATTTT. The chain combines TRBV19 with TRBJ1-3; D possibly corresponds to TRBD1 (5 bases). Germline lookup yields CDR1 LNHDA and CDR2 SQIVND (reference sequence). The CDR3 extends over 13 amino acids. V lost 2 bases and J 3 bases, leaving 5 bases between the germline ends.

The V call is TRBV10-3, the J call TRBJ2-7; 7 bases match TRBD1. The V gene end was trimmed by 10 bases and the J gene end by 4 bases; junction bases not matched to a gene: 16. Germline V gene sequence: CDR1 ENHRY, CDR2 SYGVKD. The length of the CDR3 is 15 residues. CDR3 in DNA: TGTGCCACCTTGGATCAGGGGGTACTAGGGTACGAGCAGTACTTC. It specifies CATLDQGVLGYEQYF.

The table lists this clone with a few counts. The chain has TRBV2 and TRBJ1-2; D unresolved. The germline gives CDR1 SNHLY, CDR2 FYNNEI. V was trimmed by 6 bases and J by 4 bases, leaving 12 bases between them. The CDR3 is 13 residues long. The CDR3 sequence is CASRGEGFYGYTF. In DNA form, the CDR3 reads TGTGCCAGCAGAGGCGAAGGATTCTATGGCTACACCTTC.

V usage is TRBV11-3 and J usage is TRBJ1-4, with 7 positions matching TRBD1. Germline CDR1 and CDR2: SGHNT and YENEEA. CDR3 size: 16 residues. V shed 1 base and J 2 bases; nucleotides not matched to a gene: 4. The CDR3 DNA sequence: TGTGCCAGCAGCTTAGGTCAACAGGGGACTAATGAAAAACTGTTTTTT. This gives the protein CASSLGQQGTNEKLFF. The full variable domain, with the rest looked up from reference TRBV11-3 and TRBJ1-4, is EAGVVQSPRYKIIEKKQPVAFWCNPISGHNTLYWYLQNLGQGPELLIRYENEEAVDDSQLPKDRFSAERLKGVDSTLKIQPAELGDSAVYLCASSLGQQGTNEKLFFGSGTQLSVL.

V usage is TRBV25-1 and J usage is TRBJ2-7, with TRBD1 identical over 11 bases. With V trimmed by 7 bases and J by 3 bases, 2 bases remained unmatched. The CDR3 loop spans 13 amino acids. Germline V lookup: CDR1 MGHDK, CDR2 SYGVNS. The CDR3 reads CASTGTGGYEQYF. CDR3 bases: TGTGCCAGCACCGGGACAGGGGGCTACGAGCAGTACTTC.

The chain combines TRBV7-8 with TRBJ1-1; 7 bases line up with TRBD1. This CDR3 spans 12 amino acids. CDR1 and CDR2 from the germline V gene are SGHVS and FQNEAQ. With 5 bases clipped from V and 8 bases from J, the junction kept 5 bases outside the gene matches. CDR3 sequence (DNA): TGTGCCAGCAGCCTAACAGGGGTGGAAGCTTTCTTT. Its protein product is CASSLTGVEAFF.